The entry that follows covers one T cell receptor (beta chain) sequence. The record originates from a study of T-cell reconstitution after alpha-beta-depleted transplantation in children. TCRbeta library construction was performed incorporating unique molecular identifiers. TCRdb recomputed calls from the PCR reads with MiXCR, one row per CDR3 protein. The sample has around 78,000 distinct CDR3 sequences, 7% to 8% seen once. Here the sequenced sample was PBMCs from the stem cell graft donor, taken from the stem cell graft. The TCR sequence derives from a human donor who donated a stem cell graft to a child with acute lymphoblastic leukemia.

In DNA, the CDR3 is TGTGCCAGCTCACCATTAAATGAGCAGATCTACGAGCAGTACTTC. Its protein product is CASSPLNEQIYEQYF. This rearrangement joins TRBV18 to TRBJ2-7; D gene uncertain. The CDR3 has 15 amino acids. CDR1 is KGHSH, CDR2 LQKENI, per germline. Trimming took 2 bases from V and 3 from J, leaving 14 bases between them.